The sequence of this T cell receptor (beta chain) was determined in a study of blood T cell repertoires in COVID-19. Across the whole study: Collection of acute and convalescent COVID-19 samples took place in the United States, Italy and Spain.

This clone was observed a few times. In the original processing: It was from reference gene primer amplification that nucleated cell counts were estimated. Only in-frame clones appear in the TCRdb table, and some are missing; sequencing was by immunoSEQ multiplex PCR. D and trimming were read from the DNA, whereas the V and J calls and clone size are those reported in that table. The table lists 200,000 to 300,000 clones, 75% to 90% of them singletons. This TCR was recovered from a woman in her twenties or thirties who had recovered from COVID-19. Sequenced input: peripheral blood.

The CDR3: CASSQTDGEHQPQHF. The DNA for the CDR3 is TGTGCCAGCAGCCAAACCGACGGGGAGCATCAGCCCCAGCATTTT. The rearrangement joins TRBV4-2 to TRBJ1-5; D unresolved. The CDR3 length is 15 residues. Germline CDR1 and CDR2: LGHNA and YNFKEQ. V was shortened by 2 bases and J by 5 bases, with 13 bases between the two germline ends.